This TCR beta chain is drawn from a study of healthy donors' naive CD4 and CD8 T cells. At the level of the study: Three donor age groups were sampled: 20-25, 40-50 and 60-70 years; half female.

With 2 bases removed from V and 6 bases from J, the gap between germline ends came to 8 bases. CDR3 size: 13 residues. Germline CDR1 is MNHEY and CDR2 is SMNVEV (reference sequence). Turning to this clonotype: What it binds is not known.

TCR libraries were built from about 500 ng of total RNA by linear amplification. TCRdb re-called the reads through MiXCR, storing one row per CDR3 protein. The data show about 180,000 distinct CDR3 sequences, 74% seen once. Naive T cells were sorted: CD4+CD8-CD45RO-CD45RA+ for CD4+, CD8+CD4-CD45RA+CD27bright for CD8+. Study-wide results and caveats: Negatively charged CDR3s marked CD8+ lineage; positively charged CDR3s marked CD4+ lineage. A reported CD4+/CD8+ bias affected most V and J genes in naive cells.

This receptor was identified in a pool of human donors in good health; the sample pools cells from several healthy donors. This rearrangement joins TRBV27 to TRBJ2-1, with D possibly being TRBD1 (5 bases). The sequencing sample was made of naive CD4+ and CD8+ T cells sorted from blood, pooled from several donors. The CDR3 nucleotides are TGTGCCAGCAGTTTAGGGGCGATCAATGAGCAGTTCTTC. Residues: CASSLGAINEQFF.